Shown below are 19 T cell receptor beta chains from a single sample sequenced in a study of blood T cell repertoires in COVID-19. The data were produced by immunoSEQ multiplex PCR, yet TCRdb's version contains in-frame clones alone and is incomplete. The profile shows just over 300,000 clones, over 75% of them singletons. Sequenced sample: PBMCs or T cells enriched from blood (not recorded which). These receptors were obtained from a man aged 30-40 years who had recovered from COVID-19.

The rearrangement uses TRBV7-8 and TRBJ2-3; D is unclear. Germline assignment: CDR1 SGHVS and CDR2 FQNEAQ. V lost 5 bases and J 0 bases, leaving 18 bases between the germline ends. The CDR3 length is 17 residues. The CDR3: CASSPKFTGGSTDTQYF. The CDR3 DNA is TGTGCCAGCAGCCCGAAATTCACGGGTGGAAGCACAGATACGCAGTATTTT.

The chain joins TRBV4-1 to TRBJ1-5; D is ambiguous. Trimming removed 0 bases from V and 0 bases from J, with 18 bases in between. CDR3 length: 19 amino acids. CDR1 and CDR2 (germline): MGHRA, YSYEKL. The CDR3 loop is CASSQDPIYRSYSNQPQHF. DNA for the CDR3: TGCGCCAGCAGCCAAGACCCTATCTACAGATCCTATAGCAATCAGCCCCAGCATTTT.

This CDR3 is CASSPTGPTNEKLFF. CDR3 in DNA: TGCGCCAGCAGTCCAACAGGGCCTACTAATGAAAAACTGTTTTTT. This chain uses TRBV5-1 with TRBJ1-4; D is perhaps TRBD1 (6 bases). Germline lookup yields CDR1 SGHRS and CDR2 YFSETQ. This CDR3 spans 15 amino acids. Trimming took 5 bases from V and 2 from J, leaving 13 bases between them.

The CDR3 reads CASSSNRDRVSGTF. CDR3 nucleotides: TGTGCCAGCAGCTCTAACCGGGACAGGGTCTCGGGCACCTTC. The chain is built from TRBV7-8 and TRBJ1-2, with 9 bases that match TRBD1. Trimming cost V 4 bases and J 13 bases; bases outside gene matches: 13. The CDR3 contains 14 residues. CDR1 and CDR2 from the germline V gene are SGHVS and FQNEAQ.

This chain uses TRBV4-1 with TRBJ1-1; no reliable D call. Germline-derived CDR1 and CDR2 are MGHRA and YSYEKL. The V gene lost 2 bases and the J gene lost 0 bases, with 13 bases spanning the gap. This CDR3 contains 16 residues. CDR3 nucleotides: TGCGCCAGCAGCCAACGTCCTGGGCCCCTGAACACTGAAGCTTTCTTT. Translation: CASSQRPGPLNTEAFF.

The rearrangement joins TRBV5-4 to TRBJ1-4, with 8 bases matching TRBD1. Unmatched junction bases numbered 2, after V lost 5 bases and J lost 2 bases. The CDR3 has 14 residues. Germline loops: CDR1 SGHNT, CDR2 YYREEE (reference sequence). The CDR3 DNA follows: TGTGCCAGCAGTCAGGGGGCGACTAATGAAAAACTGTTTTTT. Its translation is CASSQGATNEKLFF.

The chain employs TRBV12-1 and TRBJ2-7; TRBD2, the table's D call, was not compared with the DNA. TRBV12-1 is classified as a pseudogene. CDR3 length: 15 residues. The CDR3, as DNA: TGTGCCAGCAGCGCAGAACTAGCGGGGGGGTGCGAGCAGTACTTC. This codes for CASSAELAGGCEQYF.

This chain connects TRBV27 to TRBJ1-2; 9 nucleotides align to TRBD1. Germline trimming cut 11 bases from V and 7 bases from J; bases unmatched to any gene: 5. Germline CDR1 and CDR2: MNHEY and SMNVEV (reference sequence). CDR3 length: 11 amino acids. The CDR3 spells CAAWTGAGYTF. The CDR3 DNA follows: TGTGCCGCTTGGACAGGGGCTGGCTACACCTTC.

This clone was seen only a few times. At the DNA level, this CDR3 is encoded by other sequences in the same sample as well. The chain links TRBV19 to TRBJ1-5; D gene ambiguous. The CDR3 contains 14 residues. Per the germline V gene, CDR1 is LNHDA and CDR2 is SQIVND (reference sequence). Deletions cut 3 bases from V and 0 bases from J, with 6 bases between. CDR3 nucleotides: TGTGCCAGTAGTATCCGGGATAGCAATCAGCCCCAGCATTTT. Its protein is CASSIRDSNQPQHF.

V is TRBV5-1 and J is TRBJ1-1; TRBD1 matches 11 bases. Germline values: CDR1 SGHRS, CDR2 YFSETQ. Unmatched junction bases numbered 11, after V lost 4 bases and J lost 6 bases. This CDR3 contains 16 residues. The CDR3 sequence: CASSISPPGQGAEAFF. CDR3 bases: TGCGCCAGCAGCATATCCCCACCGGGACAGGGGGCTGAAGCTTTCTTT.

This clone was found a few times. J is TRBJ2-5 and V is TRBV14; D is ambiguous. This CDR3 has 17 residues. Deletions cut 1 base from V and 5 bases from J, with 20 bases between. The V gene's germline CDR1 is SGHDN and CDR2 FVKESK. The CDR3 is CASSQGKTVWAEETQYF. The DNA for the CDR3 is TGTGCCAGCAGCCAAGGCAAAACAGTATGGGCCGAGGAGACCCAGTACTTC. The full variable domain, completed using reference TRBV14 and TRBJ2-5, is EAGVTQFPSHSVIEKGQTVTLRCDPISGHDNLYWYRRVMGKEIKFLLHFVKESKQDESGMPNNRFLAERTGGTYSTLKVQPAELEDSGVYFCASSQGKTVWAEETQYFGPGTRLLVL.

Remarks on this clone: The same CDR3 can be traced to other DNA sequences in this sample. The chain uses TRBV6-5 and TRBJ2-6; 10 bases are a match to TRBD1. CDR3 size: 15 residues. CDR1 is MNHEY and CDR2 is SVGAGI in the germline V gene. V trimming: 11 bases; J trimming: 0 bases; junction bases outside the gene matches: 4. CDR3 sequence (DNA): TGTGCCTCTCGGACAGGGGGCTCTGGGGCCAACGTCCTGACTTTC. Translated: CASRTGGSGANVLTF.

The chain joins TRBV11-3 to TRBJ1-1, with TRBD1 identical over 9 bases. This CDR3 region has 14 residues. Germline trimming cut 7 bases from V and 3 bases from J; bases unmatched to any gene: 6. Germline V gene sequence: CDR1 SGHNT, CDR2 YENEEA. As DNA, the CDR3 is TGTGCCAGCACCAAAAGGGACAGGGACACTGAAGCTTTCTTT. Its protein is CASTKRDRDTEAFF.

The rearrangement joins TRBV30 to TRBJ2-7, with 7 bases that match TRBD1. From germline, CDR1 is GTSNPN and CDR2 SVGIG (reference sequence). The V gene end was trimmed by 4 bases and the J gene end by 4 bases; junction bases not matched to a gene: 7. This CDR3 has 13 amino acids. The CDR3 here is CAWTRQGIYEQYF. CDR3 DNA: TGTGCCTGGACTAGACAGGGTATATACGAGCAGTACTTC. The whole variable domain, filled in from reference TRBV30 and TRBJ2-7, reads SQTIHQWPATLVQPVGSPLSLECTVEGTSNPNLYWYRQAAGRGLQLLFYSVGIGQISSEVPQNLSASRPQDRQFILSSKKLLLSDSGFYLCAWTRQGIYEQYFGPGTRLTVT.

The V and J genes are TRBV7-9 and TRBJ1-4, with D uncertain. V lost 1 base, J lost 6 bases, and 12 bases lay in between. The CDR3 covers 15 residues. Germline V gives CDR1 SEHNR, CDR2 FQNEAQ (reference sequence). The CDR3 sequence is CASSLEARRDEKLFF. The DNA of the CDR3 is TGTGCCAGCAGCTTAGAGGCCCGGCGGGATGAAAAACTGTTTTTT.

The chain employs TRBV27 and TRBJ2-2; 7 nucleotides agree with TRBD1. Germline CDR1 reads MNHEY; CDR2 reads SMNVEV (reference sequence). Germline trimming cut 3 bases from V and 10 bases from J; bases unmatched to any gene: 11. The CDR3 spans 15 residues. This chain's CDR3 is CASSLDRWGRVELFF. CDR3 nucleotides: TGTGCCAGCAGTTTGGACAGGTGGGGCAGGGTGGAGCTGTTTTTT.

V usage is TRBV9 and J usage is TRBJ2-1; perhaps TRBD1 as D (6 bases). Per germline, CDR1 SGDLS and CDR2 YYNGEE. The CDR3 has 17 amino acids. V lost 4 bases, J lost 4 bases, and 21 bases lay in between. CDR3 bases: TGTGCCAGCAGCCCCCGTTCTGGGACAACCACTTACAATGAGCAGTTCTTC. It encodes CASSPRSGTTTYNEQFF.

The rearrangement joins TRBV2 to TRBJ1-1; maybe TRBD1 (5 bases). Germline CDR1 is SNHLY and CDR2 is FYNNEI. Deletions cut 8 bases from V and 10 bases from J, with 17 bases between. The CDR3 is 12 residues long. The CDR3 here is CASYSDSGLAFF. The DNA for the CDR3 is TGTGCCAGCTACTCTGACAGTGGTCTAGCTTTCTTT.

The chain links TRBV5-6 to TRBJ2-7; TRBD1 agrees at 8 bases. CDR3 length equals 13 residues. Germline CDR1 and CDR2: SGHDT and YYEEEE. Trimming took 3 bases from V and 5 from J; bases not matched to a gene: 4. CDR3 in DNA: TGTGCCAGCAGCTATATACAGGGGGACGAGCAGTACTTC. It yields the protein CASSYIQGDEQYF.